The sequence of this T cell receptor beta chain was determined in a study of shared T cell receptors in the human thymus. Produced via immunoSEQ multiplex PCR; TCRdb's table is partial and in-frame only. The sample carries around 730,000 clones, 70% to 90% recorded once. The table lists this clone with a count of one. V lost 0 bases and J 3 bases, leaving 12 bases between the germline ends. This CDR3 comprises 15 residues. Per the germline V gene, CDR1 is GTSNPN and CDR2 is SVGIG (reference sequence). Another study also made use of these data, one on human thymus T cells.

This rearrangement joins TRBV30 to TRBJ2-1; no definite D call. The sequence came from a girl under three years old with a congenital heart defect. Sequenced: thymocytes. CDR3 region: CAWSVERPYYNEQFF. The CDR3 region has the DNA TGTGCCTGGAGTGTAGAACGCCCCTACTACAATGAGCAGTTCTTC.